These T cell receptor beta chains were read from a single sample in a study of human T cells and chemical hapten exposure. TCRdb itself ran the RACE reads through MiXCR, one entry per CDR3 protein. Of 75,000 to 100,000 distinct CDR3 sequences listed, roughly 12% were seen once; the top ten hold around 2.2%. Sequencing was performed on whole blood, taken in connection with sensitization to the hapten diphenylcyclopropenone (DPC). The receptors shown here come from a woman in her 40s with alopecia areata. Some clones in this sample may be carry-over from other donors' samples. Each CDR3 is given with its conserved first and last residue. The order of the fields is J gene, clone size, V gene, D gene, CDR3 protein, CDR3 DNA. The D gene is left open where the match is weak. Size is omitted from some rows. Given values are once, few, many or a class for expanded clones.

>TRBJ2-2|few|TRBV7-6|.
CASSLGIAPLNTGELFF
TGTGCCAGCAGCTTGGGAATAGCGCCATTGAACACCGGGGAGCTGTTTTTT
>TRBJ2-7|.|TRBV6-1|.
CASTESISSYEQYF
TGTGCCAGCACCGAAAGTATCAGCTCCTACGAGCAGTACTTC
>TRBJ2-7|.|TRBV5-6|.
CASSTIRRGEQYF
TGTGCCAGCAGCACGATACGCAGGGGCGAGCAGTACTTC
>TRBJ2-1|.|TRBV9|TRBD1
CASSADRVPQFF
TGTGCCAGCAGCGCTGACAGGGTGCCCCAGTTCTTC
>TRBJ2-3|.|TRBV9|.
CASSSAGRPSTDTQYF
TGTGCCAGCAGCTCGGCGGGACGCCCCAGCACAGATACGCAGTATTTT
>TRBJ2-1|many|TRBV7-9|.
CASSLAGEQFF
TGTGCCAGCAGCTTAGCTGGTGAGCAGTTCTTC
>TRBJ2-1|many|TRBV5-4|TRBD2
CASSGGSGSTYNEQFF
TGTGCCAGCAGCGGTGGTAGCGGGAGCACCTACAATGAGCAGTTCTTC
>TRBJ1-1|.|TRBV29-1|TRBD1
CSVVFGTGANTEAFF
TGCAGCGTAGTTTTCGGGACAGGGGCGAACACTGAAGCTTTCTTT
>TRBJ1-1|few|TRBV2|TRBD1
CASTAGTGSVAFF
TGTGCCAGCACTGCCGGGACAGGGAGTGTGGCTTTCTTT
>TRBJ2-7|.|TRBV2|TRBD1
CASRMDRPRAYEQYF
TGTGCCAGCAGGATGGACAGGCCTAGAGCCTACGAGCAGTACTTC
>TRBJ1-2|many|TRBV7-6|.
CASSPDSFYGYTF
TGTGCCAGCAGCCCGGACTCGTTCTATGGCTACACCTTC
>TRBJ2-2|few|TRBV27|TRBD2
CASRTSGRTGELFF
TGTGCCAGCAGAACTAGCGGCCGCACCGGGGAGCTGTTTTTT
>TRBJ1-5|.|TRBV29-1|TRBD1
CSVAQGTLNQPQHF
TGCAGCGTTGCACAGGGGACCTTAAATCAGCCCCAGCATTTT
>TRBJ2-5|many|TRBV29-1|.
CSVKPGAETQYF
TGCAGCGTGAAACCGGGAGCAGAGACCCAGTACTTC
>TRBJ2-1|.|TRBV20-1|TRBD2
CSARWTGGRNEQFF
TGCAGTGCTAGGTGGACGGGAGGCCGCAATGAGCAGTTCTTC
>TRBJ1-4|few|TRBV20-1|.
CSARNSDGATKLFF
TGCAGTGCTAGAAACTCCGACGGGGCCACAAAACTGTTTTTT
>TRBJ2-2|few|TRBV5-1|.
CASSFPADRTTNTGELFF
TGCGCCAGCAGCTTCCCCGCGGATAGGACTACCAACACCGGGGAGCTGTTTTTT